What follows is one TCR beta chain and its context. The antigen it binds to is not known. Base quality data are lacking; no much larger clone is found one base away. This sample stems from a study of cytomegalovirus exposure and HLA in healthy donors (dated by TCRdb to 2016 to 2017). About the study as a whole: According to a later analysis, the roughly 130 validation repertoires were produced on the same platform as the 700 or so repertoires of the first cohort. The study was designed to test whether signatures of past pathogen exposure could be identified by cataloging public T cell receptors. In addition to the first cohort of around 670 subjects, a separate validation cohort of 130 or so different subjects was used. To predict cytomegalovirus infection status, the study brought together high-throughput TCR immunosequencing, statistical association of individual TCRs with disease status, and machine learning. Overall results and qualifications from the work: In vitro tests confirmed that three of the cytomegalovirus-associated TCR beta chains recognize cytomegalovirus antigens. The study listed 150 to 200 TCR beta chains as associated with cytomegalovirus. According to the authors, the approach could potentially be generalized to other disease states and immunological phenotypes. Most TCR sequences were seen in very few donors, while some public TCRs were found in many individuals. A later analysis had no HLA typing for the validation cohort, so co-occurrence there was scored across all 120 or so repertoires. In a later analysis, TCRs clustered in the first cohort were found to also tend to co-occur in the roughly 120 validation repertoires, with approximately 95% of cluster scores above 0. Cytomegalovirus status was reported to be diagnosed by the classifier with high specificity and sensitivity in both the original and validation cohorts.

The donors belonged to the validation cohort of about 130 subjects, which was separate from the approximately 660-subject first cohort. The library was obtained by the immunoSEQ multiplex PCR assay. On the study's bioinformatics: A statistical classification framework was built to diagnose cytomegalovirus status from the catalog of TCR beta chain sequences. Drawn from immuneACCESS, this table holds only the in-frame rearrangements with V and J called that TCRdb kept. Clones are partly lost; checked studies trace under half to an unresolved V gene and leave the rest unexplained. That table is the source of V, J and clone size, and D and trimming were worked out from the DNA. The sample table records 75,000 to 100,000 clones; 95% to 98% of these occur just once. The ten most abundant clones make up 0.6% to 0.85% of the sample. This TCR was recovered from a young man in good health and CMV-seronegative. The sequenced material came from PBMCs.

The CDR3 reads CASSVWGLGRTGELFF. The bases read TGTGCCAGCAGTGTTTGGGGACTAGGAAGGACCGGGGAGCTGTTTTTT. The receptor chain draws on TRBV6-1 and TRBJ2-2, with 8 bases aligning to TRBD2. Clipping removes 4 bases from V and 5 bases from J, with 9 as the unmatched junction base count. The CDR3 contains 16 residues, cysteine and phenylalanine counted. The DNA shown is the 48-base CDR3, in frame from base 1. CDR1 MNHNS and CDR2 SASEGT are derived from the germline V gene.